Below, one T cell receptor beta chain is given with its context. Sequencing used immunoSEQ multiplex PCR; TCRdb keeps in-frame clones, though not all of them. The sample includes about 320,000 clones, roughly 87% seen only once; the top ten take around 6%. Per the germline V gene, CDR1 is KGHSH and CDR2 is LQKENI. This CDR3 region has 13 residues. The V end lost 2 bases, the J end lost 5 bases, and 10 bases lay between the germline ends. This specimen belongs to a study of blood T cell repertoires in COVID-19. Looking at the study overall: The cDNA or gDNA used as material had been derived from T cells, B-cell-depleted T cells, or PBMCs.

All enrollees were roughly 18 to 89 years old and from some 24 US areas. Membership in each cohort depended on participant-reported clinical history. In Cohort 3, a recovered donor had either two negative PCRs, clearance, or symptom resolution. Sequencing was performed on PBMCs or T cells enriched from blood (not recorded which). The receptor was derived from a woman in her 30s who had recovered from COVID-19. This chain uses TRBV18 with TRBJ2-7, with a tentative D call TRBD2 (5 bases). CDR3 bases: TGTGCCAGCTCACCAACGATGCGGGACGAGCAGTACTTC. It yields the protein CASSPTMRDEQYF.